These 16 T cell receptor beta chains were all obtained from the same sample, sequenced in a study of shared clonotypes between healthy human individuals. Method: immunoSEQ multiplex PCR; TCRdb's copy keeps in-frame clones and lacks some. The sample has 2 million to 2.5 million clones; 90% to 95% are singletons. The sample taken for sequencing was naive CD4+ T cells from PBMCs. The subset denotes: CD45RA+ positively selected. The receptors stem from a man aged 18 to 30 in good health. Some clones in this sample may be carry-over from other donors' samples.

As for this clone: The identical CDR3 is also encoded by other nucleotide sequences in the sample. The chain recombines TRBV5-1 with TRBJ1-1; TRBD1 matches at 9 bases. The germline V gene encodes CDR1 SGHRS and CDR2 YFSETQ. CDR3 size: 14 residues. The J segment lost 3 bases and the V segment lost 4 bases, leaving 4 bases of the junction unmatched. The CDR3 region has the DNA TGCGCCAGCAGCGTGGGACAGGGAGACACTGAAGCTTTCTTT. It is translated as CASSVGQGDTEAFF.

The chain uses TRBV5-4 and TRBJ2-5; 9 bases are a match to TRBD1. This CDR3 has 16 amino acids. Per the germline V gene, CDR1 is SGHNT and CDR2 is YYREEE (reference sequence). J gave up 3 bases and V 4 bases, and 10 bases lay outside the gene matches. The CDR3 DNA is TGTGCCAGCAGCCTGGATCCGGGACAGGGTGAAGAGACCCAGTACTTC. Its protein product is CASSLDPGQGEETQYF.

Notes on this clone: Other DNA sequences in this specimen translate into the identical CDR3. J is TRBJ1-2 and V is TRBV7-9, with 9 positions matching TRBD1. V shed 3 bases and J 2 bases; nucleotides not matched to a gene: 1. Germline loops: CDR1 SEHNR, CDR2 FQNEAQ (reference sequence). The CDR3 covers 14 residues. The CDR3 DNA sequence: TGTGCCAGCAGCTTGGGACAGGGAAACTATGGCTACACCTTC. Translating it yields CASSLGQGNYGYTF. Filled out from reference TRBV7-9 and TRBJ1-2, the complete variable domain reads DTGVSQNPRHKITKRGQNVTFRCDPISEHNRLYWYRQTLGQGPEFLTYFQNEAQLEKSRLLSDRFSAERPKGSFSTLEIQRTEQGDSAMYLCASSLGQGNYGYTFGSGTRLTVV.

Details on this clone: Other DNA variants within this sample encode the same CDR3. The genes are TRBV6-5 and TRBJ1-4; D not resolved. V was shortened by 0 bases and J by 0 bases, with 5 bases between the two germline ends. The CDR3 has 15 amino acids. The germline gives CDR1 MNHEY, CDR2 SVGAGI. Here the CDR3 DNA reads TGTGCCAGCAGTTACTCGAGAGCAACTAATGAAAAACTGTTTTTT. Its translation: CASSYSRATNEKLFF.

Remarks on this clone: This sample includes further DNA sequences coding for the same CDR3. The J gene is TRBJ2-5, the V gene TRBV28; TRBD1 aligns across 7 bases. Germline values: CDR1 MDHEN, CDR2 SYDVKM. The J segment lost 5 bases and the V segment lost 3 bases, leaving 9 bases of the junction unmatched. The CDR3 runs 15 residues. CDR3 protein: CASSLAGGLSETQYF. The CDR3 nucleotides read TGTGCCAGCAGTTTGGCAGGGGGTTTGAGCGAGACCCAGTACTTC.

CDR3 DNA: TGTGCCAGCAGGCGGGACAGCTACGAGCAGTACTTC. Protein sequence: CASRRDSYEQYF. The rearrangement links TRBV28 to TRBJ2-5, with D perhaps matching TRBD1 (7 bases). The DNA end favors TRBJ2-7, so the J call may be wrong. CDR3 length: 12 amino acids. Germline lookup yields CDR1 MDHEN and CDR2 SYDVKM.

The CDR3 spells CASNYRRTSYEQYF. The CDR3 DNA is TGTGCCAGCAACTACCGCCGAACTTCCTACGAGCAGTACTTC. V usage is TRBV2 and J usage is TRBJ2-7; D is unclear. Per germline, CDR1 SNHLY and CDR2 FYNNEI. CDR3 length: 14 residues. The V end lost 7 bases, the J end lost 1 base, and 14 bases lay between the germline ends.

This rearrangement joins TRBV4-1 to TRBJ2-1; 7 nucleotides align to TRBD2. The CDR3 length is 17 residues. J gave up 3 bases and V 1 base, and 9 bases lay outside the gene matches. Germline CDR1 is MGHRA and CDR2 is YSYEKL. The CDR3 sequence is CASSQGLLAALYNEQFF. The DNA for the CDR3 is TGCGCCAGCAGCCAAGGCCTCCTAGCGGCTCTCTACAATGAGCAGTTCTTC.

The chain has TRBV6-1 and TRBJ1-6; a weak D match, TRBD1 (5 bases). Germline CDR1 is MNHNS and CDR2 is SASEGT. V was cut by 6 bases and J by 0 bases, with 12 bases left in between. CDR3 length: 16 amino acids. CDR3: CASREQVNSYNSPLHF. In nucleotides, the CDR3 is TGTGCCAGCAGGGAACAGGTTAACTCCTATAATTCACCCCTCCACTTT.

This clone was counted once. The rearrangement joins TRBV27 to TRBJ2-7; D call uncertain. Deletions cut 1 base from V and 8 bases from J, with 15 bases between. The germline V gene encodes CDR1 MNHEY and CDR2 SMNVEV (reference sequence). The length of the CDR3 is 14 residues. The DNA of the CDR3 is TGTGCCAGCAGTTTATTTACAGCCGCTACGAAGCAGTACTTC. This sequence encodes CASSLFTAATKQYF.

CDR3 in amino acids: CATAWRYRQETQYF. As DNA, the CDR3 is TGCGCCACCGCTTGGAGGTACCGCCAAGAGACCCAGTACTTC. The V call is TRBV5-1, the J call TRBJ2-5; D might be TRBD2 (5 bases). V lost 9 bases to trimming and J lost 1 base, with 16 bases between them. The germline V gene has CDR1 SGHRS and CDR2 YFSETQ. CDR3 size: 14 residues.

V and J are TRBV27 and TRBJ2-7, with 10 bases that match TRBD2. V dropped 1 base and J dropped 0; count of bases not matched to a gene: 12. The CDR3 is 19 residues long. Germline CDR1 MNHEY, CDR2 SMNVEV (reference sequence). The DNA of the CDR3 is TGTGCCAGCAGTTTATATACTAGCGGGGATATAATAAGCTCCTACGAGCAGTACTTC. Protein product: CASSLYTSGDIISSYEQYF.

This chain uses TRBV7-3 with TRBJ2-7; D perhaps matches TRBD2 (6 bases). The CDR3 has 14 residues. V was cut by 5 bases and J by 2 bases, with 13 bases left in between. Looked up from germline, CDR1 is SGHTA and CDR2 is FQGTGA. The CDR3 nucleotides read TGTGCCAGCAGCCCCGAGGGAGGTACCTACGAGCAGTACTTC. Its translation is CASSPEGGTYEQYF.

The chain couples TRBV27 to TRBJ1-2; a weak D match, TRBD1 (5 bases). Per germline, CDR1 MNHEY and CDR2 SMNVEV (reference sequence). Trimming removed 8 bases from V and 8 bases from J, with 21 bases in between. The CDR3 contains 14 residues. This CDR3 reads CASRGIGEMVGYTF. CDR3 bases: TGTGCCAGCCGGGGGATCGGGGAGATGGTCGGCTACACCTTC.

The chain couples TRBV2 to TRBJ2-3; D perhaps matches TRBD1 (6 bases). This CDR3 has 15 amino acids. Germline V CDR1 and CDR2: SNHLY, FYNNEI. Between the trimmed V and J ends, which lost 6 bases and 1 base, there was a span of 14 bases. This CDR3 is CASRVITGRTDTQYF. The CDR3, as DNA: TGTGCCAGCAGGGTCATCACAGGGCGCACAGATACGCAGTATTTT.

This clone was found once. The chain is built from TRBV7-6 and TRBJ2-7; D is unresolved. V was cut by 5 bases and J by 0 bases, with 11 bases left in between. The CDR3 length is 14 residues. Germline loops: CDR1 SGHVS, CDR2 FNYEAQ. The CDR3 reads CASSQMAVSYEQYF. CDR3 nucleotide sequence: TGTGCCAGCAGCCAGATGGCTGTCTCCTACGAGCAGTACTTC.